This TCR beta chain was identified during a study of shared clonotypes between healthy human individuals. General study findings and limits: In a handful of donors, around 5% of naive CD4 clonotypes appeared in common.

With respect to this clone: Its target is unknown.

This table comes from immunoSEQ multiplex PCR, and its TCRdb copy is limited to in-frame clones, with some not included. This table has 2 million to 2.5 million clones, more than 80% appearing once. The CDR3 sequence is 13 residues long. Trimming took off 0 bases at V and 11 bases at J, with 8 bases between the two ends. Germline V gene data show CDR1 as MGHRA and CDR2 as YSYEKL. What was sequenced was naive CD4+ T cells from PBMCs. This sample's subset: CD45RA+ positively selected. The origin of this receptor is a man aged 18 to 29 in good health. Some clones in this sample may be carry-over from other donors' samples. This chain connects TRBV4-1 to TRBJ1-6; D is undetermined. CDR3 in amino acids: CASSQDLGTPLHF. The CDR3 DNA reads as TGCGCCAGCAGCCAAGATCTGGGGACACCCCTCCACTTT.